Following are 19 T cell receptor beta chains from one sample sequenced in a study of CD8 T cells in Susac syndrome. RNA amounts of roughly 0.45 to 1 ug underwent reverse transcription with random hexamers. Using its own MiXCR run on the immunoSEQ multiplex PCR reads, TCRdb lists one record per CDR3 protein. The sample holds about 140,000 distinct CDR3 sequences, approximately 94% seen once. Specimen: CD4+ T cells from PBMCs. The receptor set was obtained from a human donor in good health.

The chain joins TRBV5-4 to TRBJ2-3; D assignment may be TRBD1 or TRBD2 (6 bases each). The germline V gene has CDR1 SGHNT and CDR2 YYREEE (reference sequence). This CDR3 is built from 15 residues. Trimming shortened V by 2 bases and J by 5 bases, and 15 bases separated the two germline ends. Written as DNA, the CDR3 is TGTGCCAGCAGCTTCGGAGGGGGTACCCAAGATACGCAGTATTTT. Protein product: CASSFGGGTQDTQYF.

The chain couples TRBV27 to TRBJ2-7; D not certain. The CDR3 sequence is 13 residues long. V lost 5 bases to trimming and J lost 6 bases, with 14 bases between them. Germline loops: CDR1 MNHEY, CDR2 SMNVEV (reference sequence). DNA for the CDR3: TGTGCCAGCAGTCCCCTCGTGGGCCCCGAGCAGTACTTC. This encodes CASSPLVGPEQYF.

The chain has TRBV5-1 and TRBJ2-5; 8 nucleotides match TRBD1. The V segment lost 0 bases and the J segment 3 bases; nucleotides outside the gene matches: 4. From germline, CDR1 is SGHRS and CDR2 YFSETQ. The CDR3 covers 15 residues. The CDR3 region is CASSLVGTGKETQYF. The CDR3 DNA sequence: TGCGCCAGCAGCTTGGTTGGGACAGGAAAAGAGACCCAGTACTTC.

J is TRBJ2-1 and V is TRBV12-3 or TRBV12-4, with D perhaps matching TRBD2 (6 bases). Trimming removed 5 bases at V and 3 bases at J, with 8 bases between. This CDR3 has 13 amino acids. CDR3 sequence (DNA): TGTGCCAGCAGTGGGACTGTCTACAATGAGCAGTTCTTC. Translation gives CASSGTVYNEQFF.

V and J are TRBV7-2 and TRBJ2-1, with 9 bases fitting TRBD2. The CDR3 sequence is 15 residues long. V was clipped by 5 bases and J by 5 bases; unmatched bases: 7. Germline V gives CDR1 SGHTA, CDR2 FQGNSA. The CDR3 loop reads CASSVLAGPDNEQFF. The CDR3 nucleotides are TGTGCCAGCAGCGTGCTAGCGGGACCCGACAATGAGCAGTTCTTC.

V gene TRBV2 combines with J gene TRBJ1-2; 7 bases line up with TRBD1. Germline assignment: CDR1 SNHLY and CDR2 FYNNEI. V shed 4 bases and J 2 bases; nucleotides not matched to a gene: 1. The CDR3 has 13 amino acids. The CDR3 spells CASSGDSNYGYTF. Here the CDR3 DNA reads TGTGCCAGCAGTGGGGACAGCAACTATGGCTACACCTTC.

The chain uses TRBV18 and TRBJ2-5; 10 bases align to TRBD1. V was clipped by 0 bases and J by 6 bases; unmatched bases: 7. Germline CDR1 and CDR2: KGHSH and LQKENI. The CDR3 covers 16 residues. The CDR3 reads CASSPPGGTGEQTQYF. CDR3 DNA: TGTGCCAGCTCACCACCGGGCGGGACAGGGGAGCAGACCCAGTACTTC.

V is TRBV7-9 and J is TRBJ1-1, with D unclear. Germline V gene sequence: CDR1 SEHNR, CDR2 FQNEAQ (reference sequence). V lost 5 bases, J lost 5 bases, and 15 bases lay in between. The CDR3 consists of 14 residues. The CDR3 reads CASSVSSVATEAFF. The CDR3 bases are TGTGCCAGCAGCGTTTCTTCGGTGGCTACTGAAGCTTTCTTT.

The chain uses TRBV7-9 and TRBJ1-1; D perhaps matches TRBD1 (5 bases). This CDR3 has 15 residues. Germline CDR1 reads SEHNR; CDR2 reads FQNEAQ (reference sequence). V gave up 5 bases and J gave up 2 bases, with 15 bases separating them. CDR3 coding DNA: TGTGCCAGCAGCCCCGTGGGGGGAGATAACACTGAAGCTTTCTTT. The encoded protein is CASSPVGGDNTEAFF.

The CDR3 bases are TGTGCCAGTAAGAACCGAGAGTTTGGAAACATTCAGTACTTC. Encoded protein: CASKNREFGNIQYF. The chain employs TRBV19 and TRBJ2-4; no clear D. V lost 7 bases, J lost 6 bases, and 16 bases lay in between. The CDR3 has 14 residues. Germline assignment: CDR1 LNHDA and CDR2 SQIVND (reference sequence). Variable domain in full (rest from reference TRBV19 and TRBJ2-4): DGGITQSPKYLFRKEGQNVTLSCEQNLNHDAMYWYRQDPGQGLRLIYYSQIVNDFQKGDIAEGYSVSREKKESFPLTVTSAQKNPTAFYLCASKNREFGNIQYFGAGTRLSVL.

The rearrangement joins TRBV12-3 or TRBV12-4 to TRBJ1-5; D remains unclear. The CDR3 consists of 12 residues. With 6 bases removed from V and 9 bases from J, the gap between germline ends came to 12 bases. In DNA form, the CDR3 reads TGTGCCAGCAGCGCGGACCTCGGGCCCCAGCATTTT. Translated, it gives CASSADLGPQHF.

The chain carries TRBV2 and TRBJ2-3; D is undetermined. The V end lost 6 bases, the J end lost 0 bases, and 10 bases lay between the germline ends. Germline lookup yields CDR1 SNHLY and CDR2 FYNNEI. There are 14 residues in the CDR3. CDR3 sequence: CASSQTTSTDTQYF. DNA of the CDR3: TGTGCCAGCAGCCAGACCACTAGCACAGATACGCAGTATTTT. The full variable domain, completed using reference TRBV2 and TRBJ2-3, is EPEVTQTPSHQVTQMGQEVILRCVPISNHLYFYWYRQILGQKVEFLVSFYNNEISEKSEIFDDQFSVERPDGSNFTLKIRSTKLEDSAMYFCASSQTTSTDTQYFGPGTRLTVL.

V usage is TRBV5-1 and J usage is TRBJ2-3, with unresolved D. The V and J ends lost 4 bases and 2 bases respectively, with 14 bases between them. The CDR3 spans 15 residues. Germline V CDR1 and CDR2: SGHRS, YFSETQ. CDR3 nucleotide sequence: TGCGCCAGCAGCGAGGACGGTAGATCCACAGATACGCAGTATTTT. Translated: CASSEDGRSTDTQYF.

V is TRBV2 and J is TRBJ2-5; D might be TRBD2 (6 bases). V was trimmed by 7 bases and J by 2 bases, leaving 17 bases between them. Germline values: CDR1 SNHLY, CDR2 FYNNEI. The CDR3 is made up of 15 amino acids. This CDR3 is CASTEASGRQETQYF. CDR3 nucleotide sequence: TGTGCCAGCACCGAGGCCAGCGGGCGACAAGAGACCCAGTACTTC.

The chain is built from TRBV30 and TRBJ2-1, with D unclear. Germline CDR1 and CDR2: GTSNPN and SVGIG (reference sequence). This CDR3 contains 12 residues. Trimming took 3 bases from V and 10 from J, leaving 13 bases between them. This CDR3 is CAWRRGEVEQFF. The CDR3 DNA follows: TGTGCCTGGAGGCGAGGAGAAGTCGAGCAGTTCTTC.

The chain has TRBV11-2 and TRBJ2-3, with 8 positions matching TRBD2. The germline V gene encodes CDR1 SGHAT and CDR2 FQNNGV. The CDR3 spans 14 residues. The junction had 6 bases not matched to a gene; V was cut back by 5 bases and J by 5 bases. The CDR3, as DNA: TGTGCCAGCAGCCCGACTAGCGTAGGAGATACGCAGTATTTT. It is translated as CASSPTSVGDTQYF.

The V and J genes are TRBV10-3 and TRBJ2-5, with 12 positions matching TRBD2. Germline values: CDR1 ENHRY, CDR2 SYGVKD. V shed 3 bases and J 7 bases; nucleotides not matched to a gene: 6. CDR3 length equals 15 residues. The CDR3 loop is CAISDGTSGSVTQYF. In nucleotides, the CDR3 is TGTGCCATCAGTGACGGGACTAGCGGGTCAGTGACCCAGTACTTC.

J is TRBJ2-7 and V is TRBV9, with TRBD1 matching over 9 bases. This CDR3 has 13 amino acids. V dropped 6 bases and J dropped 3; count of bases not matched to a gene: 4. Per the germline V gene, CDR1 is SGDLS and CDR2 is YYNGEE. CDR3 in amino acids: CASNGQGSYEQYF. The DNA for the CDR3 is TGTGCCAGCAACGGACAGGGGAGCTACGAGCAGTACTTC.

A single count supports this clonotype. This rearrangement joins TRBV5-1 to TRBJ1-4; tentatively, D is TRBD1 (6 bases). Between the trimmed V and J ends, which lost 2 bases and 8 bases, there was a span of 16 bases. The CDR3 runs to 15 residues. CDR1 is SGHRS, CDR2 YFSETQ, per germline. The CDR3 sequence: CASSLTGNLEEKLFF. CDR3 nucleotides: TGCGCCAGCAGCTTAACAGGGAACCTCGAAGAAAAACTGTTTTTT.